This section outlines one TCR beta chain sequence together with its context. Its matching antigen is unknown. The data originate from a study of CD4 T cells in relation to SARS-CoV-2 and coronaviruses. Germline V gene lookup returns CDR1 MNHEY and CDR2 SVGAGI. V lost 0 bases and J 11 bases, leaving 8 bases between the germline ends. The CDR3 has 11 residues. Measured with immunoSEQ multiplex PCR; TCRdb has only the in-frame clones, and not every one. Here the sample spans some 16,000 clones, 65% to 85% being singletons. The unexposed donors gave CD4+ T cells in about 2010-2019, prior to COVID-19. CD4+ T cells were isolated from the cells after roughly 11 days of culture. Testing used SARS-CoV-2 S/N and four cold-coronavirus spikes on unexposed-donor CD4+ T cells, cells permitting. PBMCs were plated at two million per well in IL-2-containing medium.

The sequence was collected from a human donor in good health. Sequenced: CD4+ T cells from PBMCs, cultured in vitro. This chain links TRBV6-5 with TRBJ2-7; D remains unclear. The CDR3, as DNA: TGTGCCAGCAGTTACTCGAGGATAGAGTACTTC. It translates to CASSYSRIEYF.